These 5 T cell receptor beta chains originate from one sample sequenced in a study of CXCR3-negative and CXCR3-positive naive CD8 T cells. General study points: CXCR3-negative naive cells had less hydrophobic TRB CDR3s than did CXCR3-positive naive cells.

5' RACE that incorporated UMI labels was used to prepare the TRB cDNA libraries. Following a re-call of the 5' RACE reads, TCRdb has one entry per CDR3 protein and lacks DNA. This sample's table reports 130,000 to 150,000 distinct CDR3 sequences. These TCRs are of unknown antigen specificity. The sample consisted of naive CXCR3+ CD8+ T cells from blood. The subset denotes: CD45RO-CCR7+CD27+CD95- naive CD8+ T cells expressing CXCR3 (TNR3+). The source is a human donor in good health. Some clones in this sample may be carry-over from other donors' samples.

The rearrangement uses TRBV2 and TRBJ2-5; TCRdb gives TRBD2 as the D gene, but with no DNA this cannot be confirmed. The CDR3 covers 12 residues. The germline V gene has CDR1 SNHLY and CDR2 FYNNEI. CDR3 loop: CASTGGGETQYF. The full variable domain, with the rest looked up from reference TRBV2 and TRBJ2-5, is EPEVTQTPSHQVTQMGQEVILRCVPISNHLYFYWYRQILGQKVEFLVSFYNNEISEKSEIFDDQFSVERPDGSNFTLKIRSTKLEDSAMYFCASTGGGETQYFGPGTRLLVL.

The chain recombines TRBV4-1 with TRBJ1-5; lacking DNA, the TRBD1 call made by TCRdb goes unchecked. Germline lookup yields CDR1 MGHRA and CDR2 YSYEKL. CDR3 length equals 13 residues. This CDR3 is CASSPHTGKDRHF.

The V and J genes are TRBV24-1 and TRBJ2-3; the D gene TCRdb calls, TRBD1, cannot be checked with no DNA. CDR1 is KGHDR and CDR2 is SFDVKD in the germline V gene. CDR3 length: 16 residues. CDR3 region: CATSDSDRGYPDTQYF.

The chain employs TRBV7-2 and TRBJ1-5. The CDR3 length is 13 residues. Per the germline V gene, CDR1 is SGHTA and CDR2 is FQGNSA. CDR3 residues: CASRHSGDQPQHF.

CDR3 sequence reads: CSVEGLTDTQYF. V and J are TRBV29-1 and TRBJ2-3. Germline assignment: CDR1 SQVTM and CDR2 ANQGSEA. The length of the CDR3 is 12 residues.